This TCR beta chain was profiled in a study of monozygotic twins with cystic fibrosis. This CDR3 region has 12 residues. V was pared by 8 bases and J by 3 bases, with 11 bases between. Germline loops: CDR1 MNHEY, CDR2 SVGAGI. The protocol was immunoSEQ multiplex PCR, while the TCRdb copy is restricted to in-frame clones and leaves out a portion. The sample has 30,000 to 35,000 clones, 95% to 98% seen once. The source is a girl aged 2-10 years with cystic fibrosis. Material for sequencing was blood. The rearrangement links TRBV6-5 to TRBJ2-7, with D perhaps TRBD1 (5 bases). The CDR3 DNA follows: TGTGCCAGCGCGACAGAAAACTACGAGCAGTACTTC. Translation gives CASATENYEQYF.